The 29 T cell receptor beta chains listed next were all sequenced from one sample in a study of cytotoxic CD8 clonotypes in ibrutinib-treated CLL. Using immunoSEQ multiplex PCR, the repertoire was profiled, and TCRdb retains in-frame clones only, with some absent. The table shows tens of thousands of clones, with less than 95% occurring only once. Sequences were derived from PBMCs, sampled after 12 months of ibrutinib treatment. All receptors derive from a human donor with chronic lymphocytic leukemia.

V gene TRBV5-4 combines with J gene TRBJ2-4; no firm D call. The CDR3 extends over 13 amino acids. Trimming pared 1 base from V and 7 bases from J, leaving 9 bases between. Per the germline V gene, CDR1 is SGHNT and CDR2 is YYREEE (reference sequence). CDR3: CASSLSSWNIQYF. CDR3 DNA sequence: TGTGCCAGCAGCTTGTCGTCCTGGAACATTCAGTACTTC.

The V gene is TRBV11-3, the J gene TRBJ2-7, with a tentative D call TRBD2 (6 bases). The CDR3 is made up of 15 amino acids. Trimming left V 5 bases short and J 5 bases short, with 19 bases between. Per the germline V gene, CDR1 is SGHNT and CDR2 is YENEEA. CDR3 sequence: CASSTGWTNDDEQYF. DNA for the CDR3: TGTGCCAGCAGCACCGGGTGGACTAATGACGACGAGCAGTACTTC.

The chain is built from TRBV7-9 and TRBJ2-4; 11 nucleotides align to TRBD1. This CDR3 comprises 17 residues. CDR1 SEHNR and CDR2 FQNEAQ come from the germline V gene (reference sequence). V shed 8 bases and J 1 base; nucleotides not matched to a gene: 10. In nucleotides, the CDR3 is TGTGCCAGCTTAAGGACAGGGGGCAGTGGGGCCAAAAACATTCAGTACTTC. Amino acids: CASLRTGGSGAKNIQYF.

This clone was detected once. The CDR3 sequence: CAISDRGNRMNTEAFF. CDR3 DNA sequence: TGTGCCATCTCTGACAGGGGAAATAGAATGAACACTGAAGCTTTCTTT. This chain uses TRBV10-3 with TRBJ1-1, with 8 bases that match TRBD1. After removal of 8 bases from V and 0 bases from J, the junction contained 11 bases not matched to a gene. The CDR3 has 16 amino acids. The germline V gene encodes CDR1 ENHRY and CDR2 SYGVKD.

This chain links TRBV2 with TRBJ1-5; D is ambiguous. Germline V gene lookup returns CDR1 SNHLY and CDR2 FYNNEI. This CDR3 has 14 residues. V was trimmed by 5 bases and J by 2 bases, leaving 10 bases between them. For the CDR3, the DNA is TGTGCCAGCAGTCGGGGTGGTGGCAATCAGCCCCAGCATTTT. As protein: CASSRGGGNQPQHF.

The chain joins TRBV19 to TRBJ2-2; the D gene is possibly TRBD1 (5 bases). The germline CDR1 and CDR2 sequences are LNHDA and SQIVND (reference sequence). The CDR3 length is 14 residues. V was cut by 6 bases and J by 2 bases, with 10 bases left in between. The CDR3 DNA is TGTGCCAGTAGGAAGACAGTAAACACCGGGGAGCTGTTTTTT. It encodes CASRKTVNTGELFF.

V gene TRBV6-5 combines with J gene TRBJ2-2; TRBD1 aligns across 10 bases. Per the germline V gene, CDR1 is MNHEY and CDR2 is SVGAGI. The CDR3 has 15 residues. V shed 6 bases, J shed 5 bases, and the junction held 6 bases outside the gene matches. CDR3 DNA sequence: TGTGCCAGCAGCCAGGACAGGGGGTTAACCGGGGAGCTGTTTTTT. Translating it yields CASSQDRGLTGELFF.

This chain uses TRBV7-2 with TRBJ2-3; D gene unclear. Germline CDR1 and CDR2: SGHTA and FQGNSA. The ends were cut back, 5 bases at V and 0 bases at J, with 12 bases in the middle. CDR3 length: 15 amino acids. The CDR3 nucleotides are TGTGCCAGCAGCCCCACGCGGCAGAGCACAGATACGCAGTATTTT. Protein: CASSPTRQSTDTQYF.

The V call is TRBV13, the J call TRBJ2-2; 8 bases are a match to TRBD2. The trim removed 5 bases at V and 6 bases at J, leaving 14 bases unmatched. CDR3 length equals 17 residues. The germline CDR1 and CDR2 sequences are PRHDT and FYEKMQ (reference sequence). As DNA, the CDR3 is TGTGCCAGCAGCCCACGGGGTGGCGGGAGGTCATCCGGGGAGCTGTTTTTT. It yields the protein CASSPRGGGRSSGELFF.

The chain carries TRBV7-3 and TRBJ2-3; D possibly corresponds to TRBD1 (5 bases). This CDR3 has 15 amino acids. Germline V gene lookup returns CDR1 SGHTA and CDR2 FQGTGA. Trimming removed 3 bases at V and 0 bases at J, with 10 bases between. Here the CDR3 DNA reads TGTGCCAGCAGCTTGCAGGGATCTAGCACAGATACGCAGTATTTT. Protein product: CASSLQGSSTDTQYF.

This chain connects TRBV7-2 to TRBJ2-1; 11 nucleotides line up with TRBD2. Unmatched junction bases numbered 11, after V lost 1 base and J lost 6 bases. CDR1 and CDR2 (germline): SGHTA, FQGNSA. CDR3 length equals 18 residues. CDR3 nucleotide sequence: TGTGCCAGCAGCTTAGTAGCGGGAGGGCCAGGAAGCGGCAATGAGCAGTTCTTC. Amino acid sequence: CASSLVAGGPGSGNEQFF.

The V and J genes are TRBV4-2 and TRBJ2-1, with 8 bases aligning to TRBD2. This CDR3 has 17 amino acids. Germline loops: CDR1 LGHNA, CDR2 YNFKEQ. Trimming removed 0 bases from V and 7 bases from J; junction bases left unmatched: 11. As DNA, the CDR3 is TGTGCCAGCAGCCAAGATCAAGGACTAGCAAGGGAAAATGAGCAGTTCTTC. This sequence encodes CASSQDQGLARENEQFF.

This chain links TRBV27 with TRBJ2-7; 7 bases are a match to TRBD2. CDR3 length: 17 amino acids. V dropped 5 bases and J dropped 4; count of bases not matched to a gene: 17. Germline values: CDR1 MNHEY, CDR2 SMNVEV (reference sequence). The CDR3 sequence: CASSPLPGRGKLYEQYF. CDR3 sequence (DNA): TGTGCCAGCAGTCCTCTCCCCGGGCGGGGGAAATTATACGAGCAGTACTTC.

The gene calls are TRBV7-2 and TRBJ2-7; no clear D gene. The CDR3 covers 13 residues. V lost 4 bases, J lost 4 bases, and 11 bases lay in between. The germline V gene has CDR1 SGHTA and CDR2 FQGNSA. The CDR3, as DNA: TGTGCCAGCAGCTCATTTCCGAATTACGAGCAGTACTTC. Amino acid sequence: CASSSFPNYEQYF.

V is TRBV7-8 and J is TRBJ1-2; perhaps TRBD1 as D (6 bases). V lost 2 bases to trimming and J lost 8 bases, with 21 bases between them. CDR3 size: 16 residues. Germline V gives CDR1 SGHVS, CDR2 FQNEAQ. CDR3 protein: CASSLQPPWTGGGYTF. The CDR3 nucleotides are TGTGCCAGCAGCTTACAACCCCCCTGGACGGGGGGCGGCTACACCTTC.

The rearrangement links TRBV30 to TRBJ1-6; no clear D gene. The CDR3 sequence is 16 residues long. The V and J ends lost 5 bases and 4 bases respectively, with 18 bases between them. Germline V gives CDR1 GTSNPN, CDR2 SVGIG (reference sequence). CDR3 DNA sequence: TGTGCCTGGGGTAGGACGGATTTGACGTATAATTCACCCCTCCACTTT. Protein product: CAWGRTDLTYNSPLHF.

J is TRBJ1-3 and V is TRBV19; TRBD1 is a possible D gene (5 bases). Between the trimmed V and J ends, which lost 6 bases and 3 bases, there was a span of 12 bases. CDR3 length: 14 amino acids. CDR1 is LNHDA, CDR2 SQIVND, per germline (reference sequence). Here the CDR3 DNA reads TGTGCCAGTAGCCGCTTGCAGGGTGGAAACACCATATATTTT. This translates into CASSRLQGGNTIYF.

The genes are TRBV7-6 and TRBJ2-7, with D possibly matching TRBD1 (5 bases). Trimming left V 4 bases short and J 2 bases short, with 9 bases between. This CDR3 region has 13 residues. Germline values: CDR1 SGHVS, CDR2 FNYEAQ. The CDR3 protein is CASSSDITYEQYF. The CDR3, as DNA: TGTGCCAGCAGCTCGGACATTACCTACGAGCAGTACTTC.

The chain is built from TRBV30 and TRBJ1-5; no firm D call. Per germline, CDR1 GTSNPN and CDR2 SVGIG (reference sequence). This CDR3 is 16 amino acids long. V shed 2 bases and J shed 1 base, with 15 bases lying between them. CDR3 nucleotide sequence: TGTGCCTGGAGTCCGAGGGCCCCCAGGAGCAATCAGCCCCAGCATTTT. Translating gives CAWSPRAPRSNQPQHF.

The V and J genes are TRBV5-1 and TRBJ2-7; D is unclear. The V gene lost 0 bases and the J gene lost 2 bases, with 12 bases spanning the gap. The germline CDR1 and CDR2 sequences are SGHRS and YFSETQ. The CDR3 extends over 15 amino acids. The CDR3 protein is CASSLVYDPTYEQYF. CDR3 nucleotides: TGCGCCAGCAGCTTGGTCTATGACCCTACCTACGAGCAGTACTTC. Full variable domain (outside the CDR3, taken from reference TRBV5-1 and TRBJ2-7): KAGVTQTPRYLIKTRGQQVTLSCSPISGHRSVSWYQQTPGQGLQFLFEYFSETQRNKGNFPGRFSGRQFSNSRSEMNVSTLELGDSALYLCASSLVYDPTYEQYFGPGTRLTVT.

V gene TRBV7-3 combines with J gene TRBJ2-2; the match to TRBD1 covers 9 bases. The germline V gene encodes CDR1 SGHTA and CDR2 FQGTGA. The CDR3 runs to 16 residues. Losses at the gene ends were 5 bases for V and 3 bases for J; bases not matched to a gene: 7. In nucleotides, the CDR3 is TGTGCCAGCAGCACAGGCCGGACAGGGGACACCGGGGAGCTGTTTTTT. This sequence encodes CASSTGRTGDTGELFF.

This chain's CDR3 is CASSLLVTGDNYGYTF. In nucleotides, the CDR3 is TGTGCCAGCAGCTTGCTTGTGACAGGGGATAACTATGGCTACACCTTC. J is TRBJ1-2 and V is TRBV5-5; TRBD1 agrees at 8 bases. The trim removed 1 base at V and 1 base at J, leaving 6 bases unmatched. CDR1 and CDR2 (germline): SGHKS, YYEKEE (reference sequence). This CDR3 region has 16 residues. The variable domain in full, completed from reference TRBV5-5 and TRBJ1-2, reads DAGVTQSPTHLIKTRGQQVTLRCSPISGHKSVSWYQQVLGQGPQFIFQYYEKEERGRGNFPDRFSARQFPNYSSELNVNALLLGDSALYLCASSLLVTGDNYGYTFGSGTRLTVV.

The J gene is TRBJ2-2, the V gene TRBV6-5; no firm D call. V was cut by 1 base and J by 6 bases, with 3 bases left in between. This CDR3 spans 12 amino acids. Germline-derived CDR1 and CDR2 are MNHEY and SVGAGI. For the CDR3, the DNA is TGTGCCAGCAGTTACTTCTCCGGGGAGCTGTTTTTT. It translates to CASSYFSGELFF.

This sequence joins TRBV29-1 and TRBJ2-2; D possibly corresponds to TRBD1 (5 bases). This CDR3 has 11 residues. Trimming took off 7 bases at V and 6 bases at J, with 9 bases between the two ends. Germline loops: CDR1 SQVTM, CDR2 ANQGSEA. CDR3 sequence (DNA): TGCAGCGGAAGGGGATCCGGGGAGCTGTTTTTT. Its protein is CSGRGSGELFF.

The rearrangement uses TRBV6-5 and TRBJ2-1; D call uncertain. CDR1 and CDR2 (germline): MNHEY, SVGAGI. The CDR3 length is 15 residues. Trimming pared 6 bases from V and 0 bases from J, leaving 12 bases between. The CDR3 bases are TGTGCCAGCAGACGGACCGCCAGCTCCTACAATGAGCAGTTCTTC. It encodes CASRRTASSYNEQFF.

This rearrangement joins TRBV23-1 to TRBJ2-3; 8 nucleotides agree with TRBD1. TRBV23-1 has ORF status, its function being uncertain. V was clipped by 2 bases and J by 1 base; unmatched bases: 2. The CDR3 sequence is 15 residues long. CDR3 region: CASSQLGQGTDTQYF. The CDR3 nucleotides are TGCGCCAGCAGTCAACTGGGACAGGGCACAGATACGCAGTATTTT.

The rearrangement joins TRBV15 to TRBJ2-5, with unresolved D. CDR1 is LNHNV and CDR2 is YYDKDF in the germline V gene (reference sequence). The V and J ends lost 0 bases and 0 bases respectively, with 5 bases between them. CDR3 length: 14 amino acids. The CDR3 here is CATSRDPNQETQYF. CDR3 DNA sequence: TGTGCCACCAGCAGAGATCCGAACCAAGAGACCCAGTACTTC.

The chain has TRBV18 and TRBJ2-7; TRBD2 aligns across 8 bases. CDR1 and CDR2 (germline): KGHSH, LQKENI. J was trimmed by 7 bases and V by 3 bases; bases with no gene match: 2. The CDR3 spans 12 residues. CDR3 DNA sequence: TGTGCCAGCTCACCCCAGCGGGAGGAGCAGTACTTC. This translates into CASSPQREEQYF.

This clone came up once. The chain couples TRBV12-5 to TRBJ2-2, with 8 bases fitting TRBD2. V dropped 2 bases and J dropped 5; count of bases not matched to a gene: 7. There are 16 residues in the CDR3. CDR1 LGHNT and CDR2 FRNRAP come from the germline V gene. The CDR3 nucleotides are TGTGCTAGTGGTTTGTGGCTAGCGGGTTATACCGGGGAGCTGTTTTTT. Its protein is CASGLWLAGYTGELFF.